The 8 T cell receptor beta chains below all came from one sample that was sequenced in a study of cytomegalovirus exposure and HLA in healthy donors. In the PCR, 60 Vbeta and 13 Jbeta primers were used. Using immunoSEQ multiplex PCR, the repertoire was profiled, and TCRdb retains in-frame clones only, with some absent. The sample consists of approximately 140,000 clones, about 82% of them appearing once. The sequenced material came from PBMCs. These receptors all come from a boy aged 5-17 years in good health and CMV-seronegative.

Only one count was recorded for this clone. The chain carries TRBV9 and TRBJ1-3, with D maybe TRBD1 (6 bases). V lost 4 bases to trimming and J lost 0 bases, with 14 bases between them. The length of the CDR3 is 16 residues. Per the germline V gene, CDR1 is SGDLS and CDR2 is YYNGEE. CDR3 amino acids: CASSTRQESSGNTIYF. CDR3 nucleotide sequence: TGTGCCAGCAGCACCCGACAGGAGAGCTCTGGAAACACCATATATTTT.

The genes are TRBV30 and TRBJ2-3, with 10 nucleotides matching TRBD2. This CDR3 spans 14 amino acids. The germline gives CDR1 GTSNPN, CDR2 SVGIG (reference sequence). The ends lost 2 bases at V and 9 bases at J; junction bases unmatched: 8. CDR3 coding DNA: TGTGCCTGGAGTCCCGGACTAGCGGCTGGGACGCAGTATTTT. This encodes CAWSPGLAAGTQYF.

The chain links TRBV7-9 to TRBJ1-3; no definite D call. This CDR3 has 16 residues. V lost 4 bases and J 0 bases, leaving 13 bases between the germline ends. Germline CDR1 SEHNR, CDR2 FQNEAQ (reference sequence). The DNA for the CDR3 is TGTGCCAGCAGCTGGCTCAGCGGAGGCTCTGGAAACACCATATATTTT. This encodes CASSWLSGGSGNTIYF.

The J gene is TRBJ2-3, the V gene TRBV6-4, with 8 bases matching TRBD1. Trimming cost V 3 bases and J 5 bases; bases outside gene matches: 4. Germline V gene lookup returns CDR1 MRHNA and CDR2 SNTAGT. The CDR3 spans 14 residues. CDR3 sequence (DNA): TGTGCCAGCAGTGAAGGACAGGGAGGAGATACGCAGTATTTT. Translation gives CASSEGQGGDTQYF.

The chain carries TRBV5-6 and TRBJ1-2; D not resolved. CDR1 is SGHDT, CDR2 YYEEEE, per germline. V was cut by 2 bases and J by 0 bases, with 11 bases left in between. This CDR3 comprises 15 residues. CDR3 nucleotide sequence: TGTGCCAGCAGCTTCTCGGGGAGAGCTAACTATGGCTACACCTTC. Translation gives CASSFSGRANYGYTF.

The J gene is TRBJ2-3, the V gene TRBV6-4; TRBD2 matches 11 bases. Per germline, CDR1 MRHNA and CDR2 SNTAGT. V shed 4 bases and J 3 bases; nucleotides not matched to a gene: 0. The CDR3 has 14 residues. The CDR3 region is CASSGTSGTDTQYF. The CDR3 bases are TGTGCCAGCAGTGGGACTAGCGGGACAGATACGCAGTATTTT.

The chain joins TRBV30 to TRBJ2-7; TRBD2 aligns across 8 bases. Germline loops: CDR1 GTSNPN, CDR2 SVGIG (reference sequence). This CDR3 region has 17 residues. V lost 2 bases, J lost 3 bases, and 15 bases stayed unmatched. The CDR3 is CAWSLAFRSGSGYEQYF. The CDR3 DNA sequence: TGTGCCTGGAGTCTTGCCTTCAGAAGCGGGAGTGGCTACGAGCAGTACTTC.

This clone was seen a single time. DNA of the CDR3: TGCGCCAGCAGCTTGGTTGGCGGGAGGGCCAACGAGCAGTACTTC. It codes for CASSLVGGRANEQYF. The genes are TRBV5-1 and TRBJ2-7, with 9 bases aligning to TRBD2. The CDR3 is 15 amino acids. Germline lookup yields CDR1 SGHRS and CDR2 YFSETQ. V gave up 0 bases and J gave up 5 bases; unmatched junction bases: 6.